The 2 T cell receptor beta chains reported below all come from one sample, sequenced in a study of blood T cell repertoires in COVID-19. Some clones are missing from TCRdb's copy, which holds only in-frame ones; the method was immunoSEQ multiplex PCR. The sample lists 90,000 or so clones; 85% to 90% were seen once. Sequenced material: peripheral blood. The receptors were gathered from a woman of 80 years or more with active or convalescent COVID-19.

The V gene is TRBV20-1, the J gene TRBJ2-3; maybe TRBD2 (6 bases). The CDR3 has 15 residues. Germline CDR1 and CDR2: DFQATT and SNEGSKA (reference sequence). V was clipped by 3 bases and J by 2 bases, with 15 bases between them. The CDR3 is CSASSRLVNTDTQYF. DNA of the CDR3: TGCAGTGCTAGTTCAAGACTAGTGAACACAGATACGCAGTATTTT.

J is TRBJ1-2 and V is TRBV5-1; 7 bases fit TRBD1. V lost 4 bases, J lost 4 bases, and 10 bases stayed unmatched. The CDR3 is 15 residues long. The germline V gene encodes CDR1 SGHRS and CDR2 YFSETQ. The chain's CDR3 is CASSPSGTETYGYTF. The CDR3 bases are TGCGCCAGCAGCCCTTCCGGGACAGAAACCTATGGCTACACCTTC.